This is a list of T cell receptor beta chains from one sample in a study of metastatic and nonmetastatic thyroid tumors. TCRdb re-analyzed the PCR reads through MiXCR. There are about 31,000 clones in the sample; approximately 19% occur only once, and roughly 22% lies in the top ten. The sample taken for sequencing was blood. Receptor source: a female donor with papillary thyroid cancer or a benign thyroid nodule (not recorded which). Some clones in this sample may be carry-over from other donors' samples. CDR3s include the opening cysteine and the closing phenylalanine or tryptophan. Each record gives: D gene, J gene, V gene, clone size, CDR3 protein, CDR3 DNA. D genes are given only for firm matches. Only part of the rows carry a size: once, few, many, or a class if the clone is expanded.

d_gene: NA; j_gene: TRBJ2-2; v_gene: TRBV27; abundance: many; CDR3aa: CASSFEMRGELFF; CDR3nt: TGTGCCAGCAGTTTCGAGATGCGCGGGGAGCTGTTTTTT
d_gene: NA; j_gene: TRBJ1-2; v_gene: TRBV27; abundance: medium-sized; CDR3aa: CASSHTGTWQGYTF; CDR3nt: TGTGCCAGCAGTCACACCGGGACTTGGCAAGGCTACACCTTC
d_gene: NA; j_gene: TRBJ1-5; v_gene: TRBV18; abundance: many; CDR3aa: CASSDQRDSQPQHF; CDR3nt: TGTGCCAGCTCCGACCAGAGGGATTCTCAGCCCCAGCATTTT
d_gene: NA; j_gene: TRBJ2-2; v_gene: TRBV5-1; abundance: NA; CDR3aa: CASSLGRDAGELFF; CDR3nt: TGCGCCAGCAGCTTGGGACGTGATGCCGGGGAGCTGTTTTTT
d_gene: TRBD2; j_gene: TRBJ2-7; v_gene: TRBV12-3/TRBV12-4; abundance: few; CDR3aa: CASSLLAGNYEQYF; CDR3nt: TGTGCCAGCAGTTTACTAGCGGGGAACTACGAGCAGTACTTC
d_gene: NA; j_gene: TRBJ2-1; v_gene: TRBV5-1; abundance: many; CDR3aa: CASSFGVAGNEQFF; CDR3nt: TGCGCCAGCAGCTTTGGCGTTGCTGGGAATGAGCAGTTCTTC
d_gene: NA; j_gene: TRBJ2-7; v_gene: TRBV6-1; abundance: NA; CDR3aa: CASSDWPTGRYEQYF; CDR3nt: TGTGCCAGCAGTGATTGGCCGACAGGAAGATACGAGCAGTACTTC
d_gene: TRBD1; j_gene: TRBJ1-6; v_gene: TRBV28; abundance: once; CDR3aa: CASSSPTGHNSPLHF; CDR3nt: TGTGCCAGCAGTTCACCGACAGGGCATAATTCACCCCTCCACTTT
d_gene: NA; j_gene: TRBJ1-1; v_gene: TRBV18; abundance: many; CDR3aa: CASSPSQGNTEAFF; CDR3nt: TGTGCCAGCTCACCGTCCCAGGGGAACACTGAAGCTTTCTTT
d_gene: TRBD1; j_gene: TRBJ2-2; v_gene: TRBV11-3; abundance: many; CDR3aa: CASSPGQGFIGELFF; CDR3nt: TGTGCCAGCAGCCCGGGACAGGGGTTCATCGGGGAGCTGTTTTTT
d_gene: TRBD2; j_gene: TRBJ2-1; v_gene: TRBV10-1; abundance: NA; CDR3aa: CASSPLAGGNNEQLF; CDR3nt: TGCGCCAGCAGTCCCCTAGCGGGGGGTAACAATGAGCAGCTCTTC
d_gene: NA; j_gene: TRBJ1-1; v_gene: TRBV2; abundance: many; CDR3aa: CASSEYRGNTEAFF; CDR3nt: TGTGCCAGCAGTGAATATCGGGGCAACACTGAAGCTTTCTTT
d_gene: NA; j_gene: TRBJ1-2; v_gene: TRBV6-4; abundance: NA; CDR3aa: CASSERVGSRGYTF; CDR3nt: TGTGCCAGCAGTGAAAGGGTCGGCAGTCGTGGCTACACCTTC
d_gene: NA; j_gene: TRBJ2-3; v_gene: TRBV20-1; abundance: NA; CDR3aa: CSAPLARTDTQYF; CDR3nt: TGCAGTGCTCCGCTAGCGCGCACAGATACGCAGTATTTT
d_gene: TRBD1; j_gene: TRBJ2-7; v_gene: TRBV10-3; abundance: NA; CDR3aa: CAIKPRDRVDEQYF; CDR3nt: TGTGCCATCAAACCAAGGGACAGGGTGGACGAGCAGTACTTC
d_gene: NA; j_gene: TRBJ2-5; v_gene: TRBV5-1; abundance: NA; CDR3aa: CASSLAGTFRRETQYF; CDR3nt: TGCGCCAGCAGCTTGGCGGGGACTTTCCGGAGGGAGACCCAGTACTTC
d_gene: NA; j_gene: TRBJ2-2; v_gene: TRBV19; abundance: NA; CDR3aa: CASTRRDGGRTGELFF; CDR3nt: TGTGCCAGTACCCGCAGGGATGGGGGTAGGACCGGGGAGCTGTTTTTT
d_gene: NA; j_gene: TRBJ2-7; v_gene: TRBV11-2; abundance: many; CDR3aa: CASSLADVAYEQYF; CDR3nt: TGTGCCAGCAGCTTAGCAGATGTCGCCTACGAGCAGTACTTC
d_gene: NA; j_gene: TRBJ1-2; v_gene: TRBV6-1; abundance: medium-sized; CDR3aa: CASSETGTNYGYTF; CDR3nt: TGTGCCAGCAGTGAGACGGGGACAAACTATGGCTACACCTTC
d_gene: TRBD1; j_gene: TRBJ1-1; v_gene: TRBV5-1; abundance: NA; CDR3aa: CASRVGDRNTEAFF; CDR3nt: TGCGCCAGCAGAGTGGGGGACAGGAACACTGAAGCTTTCTTT
d_gene: NA; j_gene: TRBJ2-3; v_gene: TRBV5-1; abundance: many; CDR3aa: CASSVQGFADTQYF; CDR3nt: TGCGCCAGCAGCGTCCAGGGTTTTGCAGATACGCAGTATTTT
d_gene: NA; j_gene: TRBJ1-2; v_gene: TRBV7-2; abundance: NA; CDR3aa: CASSLATASSGYTF; CDR3nt: TGTGCCAGCAGCTTAGCGACGGCTTCCTCTGGCTACACCTTC
d_gene: NA; j_gene: TRBJ1-5; v_gene: TRBV12-3/TRBV12-4; abundance: many; CDR3aa: CASSPQWDHSNQPQHF; CDR3nt: TGTGCCAGCAGTCCACAATGGGACCATAGCAATCAGCCCCAGCATTTT
d_gene: NA; j_gene: TRBJ2-7; v_gene: TRBV7-8; abundance: NA; CDR3aa: CASSTGPMGAYEQYF; CDR3nt: TGTGCCAGCAGCACGGGCCCCATGGGCGCGTACGAGCAGTACTTC
d_gene: NA; j_gene: TRBJ2-5; v_gene: TRBV12-3/TRBV12-4; abundance: many; CDR3aa: CASSLGEAETQYF; CDR3nt: TGTGCCAGCAGTTTAGGGGAAGCGGAGACCCAGTACTTC
d_gene: TRBD1; j_gene: TRBJ1-2; v_gene: TRBV7-2; abundance: NA; CDR3aa: CASSLGLDRDGYTF; CDR3nt: TGTGCCAGCAGCTTAGGATTGGACAGGGATGGCTACACCTTC
d_gene: NA; j_gene: TRBJ1-5; v_gene: TRBV18; abundance: many; CDR3aa: CASSPGAYSNQPQHF; CDR3nt: TGTGCCAGCTCACCCGGGGCCTATAGCAATCAGCCCCAGCATTTT
d_gene: NA; j_gene: TRBJ1-3; v_gene: TRBV11-3; abundance: NA; CDR3aa: CASSRRGNSGNTIYF; CDR3nt: TGTGCCAGCAGCCGTAGGGGGAACTCTGGAAACACCATATATTTT
d_gene: NA; j_gene: TRBJ1-5; v_gene: TRBV6-2/TRBV6-3; abundance: many; CDR3aa: CASSYSAEPQHF; CDR3nt: TGTGCCAGCAGTTACTCAGCTGAGCCCCAGCATTTT
d_gene: NA; j_gene: TRBJ1-2; v_gene: TRBV19; abundance: many; CDR3aa: CASSISGYRADYGYTF; CDR3nt: TGTGCCAGTAGTATAAGCGGATACAGGGCGGACTATGGCTACACCTTC
d_gene: NA; j_gene: TRBJ2-5; v_gene: TRBV6-4; abundance: few; CDR3aa: CASSEGKADQETQYF; CDR3nt: TGTGCCAGCAGTGAAGGAAAGGCAGACCAAGAGACCCAGTACTTC
d_gene: TRBD1; j_gene: TRBJ1-6; v_gene: TRBV12-3/TRBV12-4; abundance: NA; CDR3aa: CASSPGQGPYNSPLHF; CDR3nt: TGTGCCAGCAGTCCGGGACAGGGGCCCTATAATTCACCCCTCCACTTT
d_gene: NA; j_gene: TRBJ1-1; v_gene: TRBV29-1; abundance: many; CDR3aa: CSVVAVMNTEAFF; CDR3nt: TGCAGCGTTGTGGCGGTCATGAACACTGAAGCTTTCTTT
d_gene: NA; j_gene: TRBJ2-2; v_gene: TRBV18; abundance: many; CDR3aa: CASSLRSHRVRGTGELFF; CDR3nt: TGTGCCAGCTCACTTCGATCTCACAGGGTGAGGGGCACCGGGGAGCTGTTTTTT